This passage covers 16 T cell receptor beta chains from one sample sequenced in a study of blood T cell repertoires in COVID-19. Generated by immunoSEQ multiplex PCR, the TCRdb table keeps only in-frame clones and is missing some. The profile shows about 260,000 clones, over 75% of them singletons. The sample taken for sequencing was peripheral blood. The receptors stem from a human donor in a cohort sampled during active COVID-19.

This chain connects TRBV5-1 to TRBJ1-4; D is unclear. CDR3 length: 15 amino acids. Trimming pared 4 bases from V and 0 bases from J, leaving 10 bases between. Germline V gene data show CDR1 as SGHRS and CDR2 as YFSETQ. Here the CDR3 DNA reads TGCGCCAGCAGCCCAGACAACCCAACTAATGAAAAACTGTTTTTT. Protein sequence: CASSPDNPTNEKLFF.

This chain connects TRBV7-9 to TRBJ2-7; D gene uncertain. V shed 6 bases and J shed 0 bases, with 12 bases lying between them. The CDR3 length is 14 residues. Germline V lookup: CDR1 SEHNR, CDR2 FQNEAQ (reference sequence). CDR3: CASSHGSLSYEQYF. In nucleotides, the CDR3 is TGTGCCAGCAGTCACGGTTCCCTCTCCTACGAGCAGTACTTC.

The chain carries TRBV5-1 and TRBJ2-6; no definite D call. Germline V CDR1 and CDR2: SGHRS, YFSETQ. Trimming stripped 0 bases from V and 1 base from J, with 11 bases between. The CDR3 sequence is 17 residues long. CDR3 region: CASSLAGQPSGANVLTF. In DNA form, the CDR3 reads TGCGCCAGCAGCTTGGCTGGGCAGCCGTCTGGGGCCAACGTCCTGACTTTC.

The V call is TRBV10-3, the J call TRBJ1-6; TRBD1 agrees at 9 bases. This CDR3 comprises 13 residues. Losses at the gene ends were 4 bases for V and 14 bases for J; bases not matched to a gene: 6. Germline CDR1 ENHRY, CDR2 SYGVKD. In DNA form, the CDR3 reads TGTGCCATCAGTGGGACAGGGGCCGAGTCCCTCCACTTT. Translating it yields CAISGTGAESLHF.

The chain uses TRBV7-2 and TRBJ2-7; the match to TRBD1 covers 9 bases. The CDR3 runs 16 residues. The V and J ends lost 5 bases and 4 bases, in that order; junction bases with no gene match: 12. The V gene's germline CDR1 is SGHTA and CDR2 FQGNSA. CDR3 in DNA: TGTGCCAGCAGCCGTCGAACCGGGACAGGGAGTTACGAGCAGTACTTC. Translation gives CASSRRTGTGSYEQYF.

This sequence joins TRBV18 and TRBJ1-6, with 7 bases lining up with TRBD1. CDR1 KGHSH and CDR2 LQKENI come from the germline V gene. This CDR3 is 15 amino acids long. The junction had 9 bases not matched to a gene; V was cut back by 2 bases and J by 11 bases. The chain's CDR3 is CASSPNPGQLTPLHF. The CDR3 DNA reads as TGTGCCAGCTCACCAAATCCGGGACAGCTGACACCCCTCCACTTT.

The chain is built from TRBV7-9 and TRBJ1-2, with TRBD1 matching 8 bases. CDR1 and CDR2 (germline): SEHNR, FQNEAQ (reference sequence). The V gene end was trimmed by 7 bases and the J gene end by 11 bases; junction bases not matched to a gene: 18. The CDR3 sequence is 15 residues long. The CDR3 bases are TGTGCCAGCAACTTGGCACAGGGGGGGATGGAGGGGTACACCTTC. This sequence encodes CASNLAQGGMEGYTF.

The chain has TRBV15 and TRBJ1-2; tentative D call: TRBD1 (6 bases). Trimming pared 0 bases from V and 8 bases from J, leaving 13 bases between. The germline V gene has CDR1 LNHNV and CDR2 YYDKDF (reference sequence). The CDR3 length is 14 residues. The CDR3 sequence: CATSRDRGVEGYTF. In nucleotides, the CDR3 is TGTGCCACCAGCAGAGACAGGGGTGTGGAGGGCTACACCTTC.

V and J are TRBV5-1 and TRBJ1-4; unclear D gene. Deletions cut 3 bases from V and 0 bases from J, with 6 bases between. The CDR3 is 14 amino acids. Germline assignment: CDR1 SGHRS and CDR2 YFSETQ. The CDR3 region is CASSSYSTNEKLFF. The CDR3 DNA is TGCGCCAGCAGCTCTTACTCAACTAATGAAAAACTGTTTTTT.

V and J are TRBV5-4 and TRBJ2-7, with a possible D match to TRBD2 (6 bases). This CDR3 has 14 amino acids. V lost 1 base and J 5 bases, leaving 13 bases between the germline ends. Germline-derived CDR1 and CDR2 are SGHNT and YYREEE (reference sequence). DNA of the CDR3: TGTGCCAGCAGCTTGACGGGAGTTAACCACGAGCAGTACTTC. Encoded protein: CASSLTGVNHEQYF.

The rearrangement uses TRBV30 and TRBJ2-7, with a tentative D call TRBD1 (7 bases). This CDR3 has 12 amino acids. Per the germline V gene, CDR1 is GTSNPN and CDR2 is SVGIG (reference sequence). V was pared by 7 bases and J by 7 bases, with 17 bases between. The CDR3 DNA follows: TGTGCCTTTGACAGGGAGGTGAGGGAGCAGTACTTC. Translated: CAFDREVREQYF. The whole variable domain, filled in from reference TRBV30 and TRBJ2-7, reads SQTIHQWPATLVQPVGSPLSLECTVEGTSNPNLYWYRQAAGRGLQLLFYSVGIGQISSEVPQNLSASRPQDRQFILSSKKLLLSDSGFYLCAFDREVREQYFGPGTRLTVT.

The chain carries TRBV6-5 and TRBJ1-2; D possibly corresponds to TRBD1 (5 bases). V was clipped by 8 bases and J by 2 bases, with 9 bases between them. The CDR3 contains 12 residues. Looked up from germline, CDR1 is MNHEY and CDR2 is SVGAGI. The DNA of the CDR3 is TGTGCCAGCCCGGGGGGAAACTATGGCTACACCTTC. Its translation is CASPGGNYGYTF.

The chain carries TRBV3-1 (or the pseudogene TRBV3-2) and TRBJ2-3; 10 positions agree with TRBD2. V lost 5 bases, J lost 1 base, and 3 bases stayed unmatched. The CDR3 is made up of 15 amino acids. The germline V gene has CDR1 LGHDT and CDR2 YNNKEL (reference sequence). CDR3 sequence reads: CASSGLAGGTDTQYF. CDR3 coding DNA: TGTGCCAGCAGCGGCCTAGCGGGGGGCACAGATACGCAGTATTTT.

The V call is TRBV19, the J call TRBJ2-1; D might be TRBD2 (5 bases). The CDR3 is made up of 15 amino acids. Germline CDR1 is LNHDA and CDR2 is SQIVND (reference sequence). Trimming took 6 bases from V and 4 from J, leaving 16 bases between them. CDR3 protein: CASSSTTLQYNEQFF. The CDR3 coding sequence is TGTGCCAGTAGCTCGACTACACTGCAATACAATGAGCAGTTCTTC.

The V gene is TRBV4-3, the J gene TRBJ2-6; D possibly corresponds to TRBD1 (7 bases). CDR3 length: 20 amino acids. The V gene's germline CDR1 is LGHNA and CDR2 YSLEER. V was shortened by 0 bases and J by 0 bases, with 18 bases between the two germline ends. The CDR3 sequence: CASSQETRDSGLSGANVLTF. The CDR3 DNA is TGCGCCAGCAGCCAAGAAACGCGGGACAGTGGTCTCTCTGGGGCCAACGTCCTGACTTTC.

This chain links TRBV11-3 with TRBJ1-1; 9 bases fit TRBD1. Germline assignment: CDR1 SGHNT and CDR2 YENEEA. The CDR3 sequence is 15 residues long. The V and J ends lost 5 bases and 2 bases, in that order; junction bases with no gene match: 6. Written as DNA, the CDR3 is TGTGCCAGCAGCCCGGGACAGGGACTCAACACTGAAGCTTTCTTT. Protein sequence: CASSPGQGLNTEAFF.